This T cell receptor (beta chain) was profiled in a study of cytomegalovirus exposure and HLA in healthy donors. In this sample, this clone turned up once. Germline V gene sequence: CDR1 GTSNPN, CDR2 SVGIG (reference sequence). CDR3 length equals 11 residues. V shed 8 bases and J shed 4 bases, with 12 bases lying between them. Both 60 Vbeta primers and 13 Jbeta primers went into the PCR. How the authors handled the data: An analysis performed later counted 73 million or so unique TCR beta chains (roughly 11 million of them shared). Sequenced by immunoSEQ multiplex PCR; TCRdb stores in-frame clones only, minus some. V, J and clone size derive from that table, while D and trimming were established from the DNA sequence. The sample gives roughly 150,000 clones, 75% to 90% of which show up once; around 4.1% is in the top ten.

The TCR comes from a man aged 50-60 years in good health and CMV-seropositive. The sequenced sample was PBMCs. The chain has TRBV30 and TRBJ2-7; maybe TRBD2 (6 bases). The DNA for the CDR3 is TGTGCCAGGGGAGGAGTGTACGAGCAGTACTTC. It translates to CARGGVYEQYF. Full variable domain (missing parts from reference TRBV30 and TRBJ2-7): SQTIHQWPATLVQPVGSPLSLECTVEGTSNPNLYWYRQAAGRGLQLLFYSVGIGQISSEVPQNLSASRPQDRQFILSSKKLLLSDSGFYLCARGGVYEQYFGPGTRLTVT.